The 25 T cell receptor beta chains presented below share a single source sample, sequenced in a study of beta chain features in type 1 diabetes. Since all of the isolated RNA was reverse transcribed, expressed TCRB transcripts were what got sequenced. Using immunoSEQ multiplex PCR, the repertoire was profiled, and TCRdb retains in-frame clones only, with some absent. Of some 150,000 clones in the sample, about 12% were seen once. The antigens these receptors bind are not known. General study points: The study found moderately but significantly shorter TCRB CDR3s in all four CD4+ subsets of Type 1 diabetes patients.

Sequencing used central memory CD4+ T cells from blood. Source of these receptors: a man aged 18 to 29 with type 1 diabetes.

This chain uses TRBV10-3 with TRBJ1-4; maybe TRBD1 (5 bases). V was trimmed by 4 bases and J by 7 bases, leaving 13 bases between them. The V gene's germline CDR1 is ENHRY and CDR2 SYGVKD. This CDR3 region has 14 residues. The CDR3 nucleotides are TGTGCCATCAGTGGCGGGGGAGTCCGTGAAAAACTGTTTTTT. Translated, it gives CAISGGGVREKLFF.

This clone was seen repeatedly, ten times or more. The CDR3 region has the DNA TGTGCCAGCAGCCCGGGGGACTCAACCTACGAGCAGTACTTC. Translation gives CASSPGDSTYEQYF. The genes are TRBV7-9 and TRBJ2-7, with D possibly being TRBD2 (6 bases). The ends were cut back, 5 bases at V and 2 bases at J, with 13 bases in the middle. This CDR3 has 14 residues. Germline loops: CDR1 SEHNR, CDR2 FQNEAQ (reference sequence). The variable domain in full, completed from reference TRBV7-9 and TRBJ2-7, reads DTGVSQNPRHKITKRGQNVTFRCDPISEHNRLYWYRQTLGQGPEFLTYFQNEAQLEKSRLLSDRFSAERPKGSFSTLEIQRTEQGDSAMYLCASSPGDSTYEQYFGPGTRLTVT.

CDR3 amino acids: CASSPRGRVEETQYF. CDR3 DNA sequence: TGCGCCAGCAGCCCCCGGGGCAGGGTGGAAGAGACCCAGTACTTC. The rearrangement joins TRBV5-1 to TRBJ2-5; D assignment may be TRBD1 or TRBD2 (5 bases each). CDR3 length: 15 amino acids. V was clipped by 4 bases and J by 3 bases, with 16 bases between them. Germline V gene lookup returns CDR1 SGHRS and CDR2 YFSETQ.

This sequence joins TRBV18 and TRBJ2-1; D is unclear. The CDR3 contains 13 residues. V lost 3 bases to trimming and J lost 3 bases, with 6 bases between them. Germline assignment: CDR1 KGHSH and CDR2 LQKENI. The CDR3 DNA sequence: TGTGCCAGCTCACCGGCGGACTACAATGAGCAGTTCTTC. Protein product: CASSPADYNEQFF.

This sequence joins TRBV9 and TRBJ1-1, with 10 nucleotides matching TRBD1. CDR3 length: 14 residues. Looked up from germline, CDR1 is SGDLS and CDR2 is YYNGEE. V gave up 4 bases and J gave up 12 bases; unmatched junction bases: 12. The CDR3 DNA follows: TGTGCCAGCAGCCCCGTCACCCCGGGACAGGGGACTTTCTTT. This sequence encodes CASSPVTPGQGTFF.

This chain links TRBV10-3 with TRBJ2-7; D is uncertain. V lost 8 bases, J lost 5 bases, and 16 bases lay in between. Germline loops: CDR1 ENHRY, CDR2 SYGVKD. The CDR3 spans 13 residues. CDR3: CAIQRTQRDEQYF. CDR3 in DNA: TGTGCCATCCAGAGGACCCAGAGAGACGAGCAGTACTTC.

This chain uses TRBV20-1 with TRBJ2-1; D unclear. V was trimmed by 3 bases and J by 7 bases, leaving 7 bases between them. The CDR3 contains 11 residues. Germline values: CDR1 DFQATT, CDR2 SNEGSKA (reference sequence). CDR3 DNA: TGCAGTGCTAGTCCCTCTAATGAGCAGTTCTTC. Its protein is CSASPSNEQFF.

This rearrangement joins TRBV6-1 to TRBJ2-1, with TRBD2 as a possible D gene (5 bases). Trimming shortened V by 7 bases and J by 5 bases, and 12 bases separated the two germline ends. CDR1 and CDR2 from the germline V gene are MNHNS and SASEGT. The CDR3 is made up of 13 amino acids. The CDR3 loop reads CASIKTINNEQFF. Written as DNA, the CDR3 is TGTGCCAGCATTAAGACTATCAACAATGAGCAGTTCTTC.

This clone was recorded a few times. This chain links TRBV25-1 with TRBJ1-2, with D perhaps matching TRBD1 (5 bases). Germline V CDR1 and CDR2: MGHDK, SYGVNS. Trimming removed 4 bases at V and 6 bases at J, with 15 bases between. CDR3 length equals 14 residues. CDR3 loop: CASSASSGRDGYTF. The CDR3 DNA is TGTGCCAGCAGTGCTTCATCAGGGCGGGATGGCTACACCTTC.

The chain has TRBV2 and TRBJ2-5, with 9 bases identical to TRBD2. In germline, CDR1 is SNHLY, CDR2 FYNNEI. The CDR3 covers 14 residues. The ends lost 6 bases at V and 5 bases at J; junction bases unmatched: 7. The CDR3 loop is CASRVAGGPETQYF. The CDR3 DNA reads TGTGCCAGCAGGGTGGCGGGGGGGCCGGAGACCCAGTACTTC.

A note on this clone: This clone may be a read error of a much larger clone one base away. V gene TRBV2 combines with J gene TRBJ1-1; perhaps TRBD1 as D (6 bases). Per the germline V gene, CDR1 is SNHLY and CDR2 is FYNNEI. The CDR3 totals 11 residues. The chain's CDR3 is CSSSEGAEAFF. CDR3 coding DNA: TGTTCCAGCAGTGAGGGGGCTGAAGCTTTCTTT.

CDR3 amino acids: CASSQVKGQQNIQYF. Here the CDR3 DNA reads TGCGCCAGCAGCCAAGTAAAGGGACAGCAAAACATTCAGTACTTC. The chain employs TRBV4-1 and TRBJ2-4, with 7 nucleotides matching TRBD1. This CDR3 is built from 15 residues. V shed 1 base, J shed 5 bases, and the junction held 5 bases outside the gene matches. The V gene's germline CDR1 is MGHRA and CDR2 YSYEKL.

A few counts support this clone. The chain links TRBV2 to TRBJ2-3; D is ambiguous. This CDR3 contains 12 residues. Trimming cost V 7 bases and J 4 bases, with 9 bases left between them. Looked up from germline, CDR1 is SNHLY and CDR2 is FYNNEI. CDR3 sequence reads: CASTPTPDTQYF. The CDR3 region has the DNA TGTGCCAGCACCCCGACCCCAGATACGCAGTATTTT. Combining the CDR3 with reference TRBV2 and TRBJ2-3 gives the whole variable domain EPEVTQTPSHQVTQMGQEVILRCVPISNHLYFYWYRQILGQKVEFLVSFYNNEISEKSEIFDDQFSVERPDGSNFTLKIRSTKLEDSAMYFCASTPTPDTQYFGPGTRLTVL.

This clone occurred a few times. The V and J genes are TRBV7-2 and TRBJ1-1; no definite D call. V was clipped by 3 bases and J by 1 base, with 6 bases between them. The CDR3 loop spans 13 amino acids. CDR1 is SGHTA and CDR2 is FQGNSA in the germline V gene. The CDR3 here is CASSLWGNTEAFF. CDR3 in DNA: TGTGCCAGCAGCTTGTGGGGGAACACTGAAGCTTTCTTT.

At least ten counts were recorded for this clone. The chain has TRBV10-3 and TRBJ2-3; the D is unclear. V lost 3 bases and J lost 2, with 0 bases in between. CDR3 size: 11 residues. Germline V CDR1 and CDR2: ENHRY, SYGVKD. CDR3 region: CAISDTDTQYF. DNA of the CDR3: TGTGCCATCAGTGACACAGATACGCAGTATTTT.

This clone was picked up a small number of times. The chain recombines TRBV6-5 with TRBJ2-3; a weak D match, TRBD2 (5 bases). Germline CDR1 is MNHEY and CDR2 is SVGAGI. Trimming removed 3 bases at V and 14 bases at J, with 9 bases between. The CDR3 has 10 residues. CDR3 residues: CASSYRAGYF. CDR3 sequence (DNA): TGTGCCAGCAGTTATCGTGCGGGGTATTTT.

This clone was counted between two and nine times. The rearrangement uses TRBV4-1 and TRBJ1-2, with 8 bases fitting TRBD1. Looked up from germline, CDR1 is MGHRA and CDR2 is YSYEKL. Trimming took 3 bases from V and 4 from J; bases not matched to a gene: 7. This CDR3 spans 15 amino acids. This chain's CDR3 is CASSHSDRGAYGYTF. CDR3 nucleotides: TGCGCCAGCAGCCATTCCGACAGGGGAGCCTATGGCTACACCTTC.

This clone has a handful of counts. V and J are TRBV5-1 and TRBJ1-2; D is uncertain. There are 13 residues in the CDR3. Per germline, CDR1 SGHRS and CDR2 YFSETQ. The germline V and J ends were trimmed by 0 bases and 5 bases, with 8 bases remaining between them. The DNA for the CDR3 is TGCGCCAGCAGCTTGGGAGGAGTTTATGGCTACACCTTC. This sequence encodes CASSLGGVYGYTF.

This clone was seen a handful of times. V is TRBV18 and J is TRBJ2-5; 7 nucleotides match TRBD2. Germline values: CDR1 KGHSH, CDR2 LQKENI. The CDR3 sequence is 13 residues long. The J segment lost 3 bases and the V segment lost 4 bases, leaving 2 bases of the junction unmatched. The CDR3 protein is CASSLGGKETQYF. The CDR3 DNA reads as TGTGCCAGCTCACTCGGGGGGAAAGAGACCCAGTACTTC.

The rearrangement joins TRBV28 to TRBJ2-5, with D perhaps TRBD1 (5 bases). The germline V gene encodes CDR1 MDHEN and CDR2 SYDVKM. V was clipped by 2 bases and J by 4 bases, with 17 bases between them. The CDR3 consists of 16 residues. The CDR3 sequence: CASSLPSRAGRETQYF. The CDR3 DNA follows: TGTGCCAGCAGTTTACCGTCCAGGGCTGGGCGAGAGACCCAGTACTTC. The full variable domain, completed using reference TRBV28 and TRBJ2-5, is DVKVTQSSRYLVKRTGEKVFLECVQDMDHENMFWYRQDPGLGLRLIYFSYDVKMKEKGDIPEGYSVSREKKERFSLILESASTNQTSMYLCASSLPSRAGRETQYFGPGTRLLVL.

This clone has more than one count but fewer than ten. This rearrangement joins TRBV28 to TRBJ1-1, with D hard to call. The germline gives CDR1 MDHEN, CDR2 SYDVKM. The CDR3 is made up of 12 amino acids. V was clipped by 5 bases and J by 6 bases, with 10 bases between them. CDR3 sequence: CASSAFLPEAFF. The CDR3 nucleotides read TGTGCCAGCAGTGCTTTCCTCCCTGAAGCTTTCTTT.

The chain has TRBV29-1 and TRBJ2-7; D may match TRBD1 or TRBD2 (5 bases each). Trimming left V 6 bases short and J 2 bases short, with 14 bases between. Germline CDR1 and CDR2: SQVTM and ANQGSEA. This CDR3 is 13 amino acids long. The CDR3 loop reads CSVALGTPYEQYF. CDR3 coding DNA: TGCAGCGTCGCCCTAGGGACCCCCTACGAGCAGTACTTC.

The CDR3 coding sequence is TGTGCCAGCGCCATGACAGCCGGTGGTGAAAAACTGTTTTTT. Translation gives CASAMTAGGEKLFF. The chain recombines TRBV25-1 with TRBJ1-4; tentatively, D is TRBD1 (5 bases). This CDR3 comprises 14 residues. From germline, CDR1 is MGHDK and CDR2 SYGVNS. V lost 8 bases and J lost 7, with 17 bases in between.

V gene TRBV5-1 combines with J gene TRBJ2-5; the D gene is possibly TRBD2 (7 bases). CDR3 length: 16 residues. Germline values: CDR1 SGHRS, CDR2 YFSETQ. Trimming shortened V by 0 bases and J by 4 bases, and 16 bases separated the two germline ends. The CDR3 here is CASSLANAGAGETQYF. CDR3 DNA sequence: TGCGCCAGCAGCTTGGCCAACGCGGGGGCGGGAGAGACCCAGTACTTC.

A word on this clone: A read error may account for a junction end that differs from germline. This sequence joins TRBV11-2 and TRBJ1-1; D is possibly TRBD1 (5 bases). The CDR3 is made up of 14 amino acids. In germline, CDR1 is SGHAT, CDR2 FQNNGV. Here the CDR3 DNA reads TGTGCCAGCAGCTTAAAAATGGGACCTACTGCAGCTTTCTTT. The encoded protein is CASSLKMGPTAAFF.